This T cell receptor beta chain stems from a study of beta chain features in type 1 diabetes. Across the whole study: Across all samples, roughly 99 million sorted cells were examined.

The authors reverse transcribed all of the isolated RNA, so sequencing captured expressed TCRB transcripts. Libraries were prepared by immunoSEQ multiplex PCR; TCRdb keeps only in-frame clonotypes and omits some of them. Altogether about 150,000 clones are present, 10% to 13% being singletons, with the ten largest covering more than 0.4%. Study findings and constraints: PCR might favor shorter templates, but any such skew would affect patients and controls equally. Type 1 diabetes patients had moderately but significantly shorter TCRB CDR3s in all four CD4+ subsets.

As regards this clone: Its antigen is unknown.

Germline assignment: CDR1 WSHSY and CDR2 SAAADI. Trimming removed 4 bases from V and 4 bases from J; junction bases left unmatched: 6. The CDR3 extends over 14 amino acids. Only one heparinised blood draw was taken per donor, and its volume averaged around 110 mL. Using CD45RO/CCR7/CD25/CD127/CD95/CD27, CD4+ naive, central memory, regulatory and stem cell-like memory cells were sorted. The TCR was taken from a young man with type 1 diabetes. V and J are TRBV10-2 and TRBJ2-7; 8 bases are shared with TRBD1. The sequenced material came from central memory CD4+ T cells from blood. The CDR3 coding sequence is TGCGCCAGCAGTGTAACGGGACAGGAATACGAGCAGTACTTC. It yields the protein CASSVTGQEYEQYF.